This TCR beta chain stems from a study of human T cells and chemical hapten exposure. This clonotype came up many times. Noted time point: patch test 2, 6 weeks after DPC sensitization. Regarding treatment: therapeutic diphenylcyclopropenone sensitization with weekly scalp DPC. The study enrolled 18 to 70-year-old alopecia patients suitable for DPC. Total RNA was extracted from unfractionated whole blood. V trimming: 6 bases; J trimming: 3 bases; junction bases outside the gene matches: 6. This CDR3 is built from 15 residues. Per germline, CDR1 MDHEN and CDR2 SYDVKM. Original processing methods: Sample TCR totals centred on a median of 95,638, ranging roughly 23,224 to 690,600. MiXCR was run by TCRdb on the RACE reads, yielding one entry per CDR3 protein. Here the V and J calls rest on TCRdb's processing, not on the authors' analysis. The sample contains about 81,000 distinct CDR3 sequences, 10% of which appear only once.

This chain joins TRBV28 and TRBJ2-1, with 9 positions matching TRBD2. The source was whole blood, collected in connection with sensitization to the hapten diphenylcyclopropenone (DPC). This receptor was obtained from a woman aged 25-40 years with alopecia areata. Some clones in this sample may be carry-over from other donors' samples. CDR3 DNA: TGTGCCAGCAGGTCAAGCGGGAGGTACTACAATGAGCAGTTCTTC. Residues: CASRSSGRYYNEQFF.